The present T cell receptor beta chain was sequenced within a study of healthy donors' naive CD4 and CD8 T cells. TCR libraries were built from about 500 ng of total RNA by linear amplification. Using its own MiXCR run on the reads, TCRdb lists one record per CDR3 protein. Counted here are around 180,000 distinct CDR3 sequences, 74% occurring once; the ten biggest clones make up about 2.1%. Study results and limitations: The study did not address homeostatic proliferation effects in naive T cells. A reported CD4+/CD8+ bias affected most V and J genes in naive cells.

Germline V gene data show CDR1 as LNHDA and CDR2 as SQIVND (reference sequence). CDR3 length equals 14 residues. V shed 8 bases, J shed 6 bases, and the junction held 10 bases outside the gene matches. This clonotype was found once. Its antigen is currently unknown. Naive CD4+ cells were sorted as CD4+CD8-CD45RO-CD45RA+; naive CD8+ as CD8+CD4-CD45RA+CD27bright. Sequencing was done on a sample of naive CD4+ and CD8+ T cells sorted from blood, pooled from several donors. The chain recombines TRBV19 with TRBJ1-1, with 9 bases matching TRBD1. This receptor was taken from a pool of human donors in good health; the sample pools cells from several healthy donors. CDR3 amino acids: CASQLRGTGPEAFF. The CDR3, as DNA: TGTGCCAGTCAACTGAGGGGGACAGGGCCTGAAGCTTTCTTT.